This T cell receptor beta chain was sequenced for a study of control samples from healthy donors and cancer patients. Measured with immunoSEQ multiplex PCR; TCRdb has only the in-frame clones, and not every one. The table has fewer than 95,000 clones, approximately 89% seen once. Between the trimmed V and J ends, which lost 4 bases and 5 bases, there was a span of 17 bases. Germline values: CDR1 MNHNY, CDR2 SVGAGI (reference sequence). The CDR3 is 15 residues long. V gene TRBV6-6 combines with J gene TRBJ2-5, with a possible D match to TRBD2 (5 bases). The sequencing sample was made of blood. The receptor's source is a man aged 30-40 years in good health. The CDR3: CASSSRPGLGETQYF. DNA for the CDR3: TGTGCCAGCAGTTCCCGCCCGGGGTTGGGGGAGACCCAGTACTTC.